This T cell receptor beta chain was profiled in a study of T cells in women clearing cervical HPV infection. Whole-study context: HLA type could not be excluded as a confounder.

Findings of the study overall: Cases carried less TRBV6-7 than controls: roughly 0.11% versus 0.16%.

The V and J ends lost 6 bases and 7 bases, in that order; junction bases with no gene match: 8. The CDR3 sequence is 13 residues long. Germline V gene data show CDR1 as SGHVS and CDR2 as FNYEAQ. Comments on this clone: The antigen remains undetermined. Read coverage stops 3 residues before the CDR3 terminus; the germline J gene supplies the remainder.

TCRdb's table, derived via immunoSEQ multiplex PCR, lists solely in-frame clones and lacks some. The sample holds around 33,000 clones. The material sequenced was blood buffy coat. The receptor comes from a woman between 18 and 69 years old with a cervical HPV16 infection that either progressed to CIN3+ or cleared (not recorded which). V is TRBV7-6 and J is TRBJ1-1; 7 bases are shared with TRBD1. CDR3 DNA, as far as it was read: TGTGCCAGCAGGCTTGGGACAGCCGATGAA. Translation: CASRLGTADE. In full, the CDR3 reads CASRLGTADEAFF.